These 6 T cell receptor beta chains were sequenced from one sample in a study of T cells after yellow fever vaccination. TCRdb re-called the 5' RACE reads with MiXCR, one entry per CDR3 protein. The sample shows 300,000 to 400,000 distinct CDR3 sequences, roughly 8.7% of them seen only once. The sample was PBMCs, taken on the day of the first yellow fever vaccination. All receptors come from a man in his late teens or twenties who received the YFV17D yellow fever vaccine.

Many counts were recorded for this clonotype. In DNA form, the CDR3 reads TGCGCCAGCAGCCCCACCGGGGGCTACGAGCAGTACGTC. Translated: CASSPTGGYEQYV. The chain carries TRBV5-1 and TRBJ2-7; D might be TRBD2 (6 bases). This CDR3 comprises 13 residues. Looked up from germline, CDR1 is SGHRS and CDR2 is YFSETQ. V gave up 4 bases and J gave up 3 bases, with 11 bases separating them.

This chain uses TRBV7-3 with TRBJ1-1; no definite D call. The V end lost 3 bases, the J end lost 4 bases, and 9 bases lay between the germline ends. The CDR3 length is 13 residues. Germline lookup yields CDR1 SGHTA and CDR2 FQGTGA. The CDR3 DNA reads as TGTGCCAGCAGCTTTGGGATCGGCACTGAAGCTTTCTTT. Protein: CASSFGIGTEAFF.

V usage is TRBV5-1 and J usage is TRBJ2-7; 7 bases agree with TRBD1. The trim removed 3 bases at V and 3 bases at J, leaving 6 bases unmatched. The CDR3 extends over 14 amino acids. Per germline, CDR1 SGHRS and CDR2 YFSETQ. The CDR3 protein is CASSSDRIIYEQYF. The DNA of the CDR3 is TGCGCCAGCAGCTCGGACAGGATTATCTACGAGCAGTACTTC.

This chain links TRBV20-1 with TRBJ1-2; D uncertain. CDR3 length: 14 amino acids. With 2 bases removed from V and 0 bases from J, the gap between germline ends came to 10 bases. Germline loops: CDR1 DFQATT, CDR2 SNEGSKA (reference sequence). The CDR3 spells CSARNPPANYGYTF. CDR3 DNA sequence: TGCAGTGCTAGAAATCCCCCAGCTAACTATGGCTACACCTTC.

The rearrangement links TRBV7-9 to TRBJ2-5, with 10 bases that match TRBD1. CDR3 length: 15 residues. Per germline, CDR1 SEHNR and CDR2 FQNEAQ (reference sequence). After removal of 5 bases from V and 5 bases from J, the junction contained 8 bases not matched to a gene. The CDR3: CASSDGTGAGETQYF. CDR3 bases: TGTGCCAGCAGCGACGGGACAGGGGCTGGGGAGACCCAGTACTTC.

This clonotype was picked up a small number of times. The chain joins TRBV6-5 to TRBJ2-2; TRBD2 matches at 9 bases. The CDR3 has 16 residues. Germline values: CDR1 MNHEY, CDR2 SVGAGI. V was pared by 6 bases and J by 4 bases, with 9 bases of the junction left unmatched. The CDR3 protein is CASSSSRGGATGELFF. The CDR3 DNA follows: TGTGCCAGCAGCTCCTCTCGCGGGGGGGCCACCGGGGAGCTGTTTTTT.